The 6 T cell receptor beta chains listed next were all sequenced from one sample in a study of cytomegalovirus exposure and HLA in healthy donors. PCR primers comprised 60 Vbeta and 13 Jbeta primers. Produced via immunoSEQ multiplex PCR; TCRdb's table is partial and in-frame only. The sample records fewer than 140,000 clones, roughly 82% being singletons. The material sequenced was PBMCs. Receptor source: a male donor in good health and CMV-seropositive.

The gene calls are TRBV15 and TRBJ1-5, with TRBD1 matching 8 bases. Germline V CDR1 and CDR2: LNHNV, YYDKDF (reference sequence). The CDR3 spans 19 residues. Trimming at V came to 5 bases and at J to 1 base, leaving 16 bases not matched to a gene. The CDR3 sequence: CATSPLGQATLGSNQPQHF. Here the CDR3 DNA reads TGTGCCACCAGCCCCCTGGGACAGGCAACGCTCGGAAGCAATCAGCCCCAGCATTTT.

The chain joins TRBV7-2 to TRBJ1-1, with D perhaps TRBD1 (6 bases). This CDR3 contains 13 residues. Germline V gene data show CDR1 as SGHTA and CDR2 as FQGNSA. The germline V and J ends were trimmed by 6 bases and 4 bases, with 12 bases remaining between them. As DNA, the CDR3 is TGTGCCAGCAGACAAACAGGGACCACTGAAGCTTTCTTT. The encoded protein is CASRQTGTTEAFF.

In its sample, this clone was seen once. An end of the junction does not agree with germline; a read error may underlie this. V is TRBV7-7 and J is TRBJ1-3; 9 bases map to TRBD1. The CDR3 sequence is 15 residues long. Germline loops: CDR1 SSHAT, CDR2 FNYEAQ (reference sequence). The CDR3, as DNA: TGTGCTAGCAGCTTAGGACAGGGGTTTGGAAACACCATATATTTT. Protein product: CASSLGQGFGNTIYF.

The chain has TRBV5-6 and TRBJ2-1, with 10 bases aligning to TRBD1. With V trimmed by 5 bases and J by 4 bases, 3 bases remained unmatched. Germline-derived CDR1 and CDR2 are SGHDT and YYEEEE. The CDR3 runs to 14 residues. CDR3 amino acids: CASRPGQGYNEQFF. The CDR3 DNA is TGTGCCAGCAGGCCGGGACAGGGGTACAATGAGCAGTTCTTC.

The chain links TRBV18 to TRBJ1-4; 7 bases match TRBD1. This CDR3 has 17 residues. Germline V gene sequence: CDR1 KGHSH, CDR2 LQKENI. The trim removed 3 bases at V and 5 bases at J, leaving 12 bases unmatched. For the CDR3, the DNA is TGTGCCAGCTCACCGACGAACAGGGGCGGAGGCAATGAAAAACTGTTTTTT. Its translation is CASSPTNRGGGNEKLFF.

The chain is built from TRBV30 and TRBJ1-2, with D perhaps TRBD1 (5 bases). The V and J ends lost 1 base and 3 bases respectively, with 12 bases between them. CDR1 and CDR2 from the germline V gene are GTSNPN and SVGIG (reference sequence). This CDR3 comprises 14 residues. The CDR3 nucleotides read TGTGCCTGGAGTGGACCAGGGAACTACTATGGCTACACCTTC. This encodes CAWSGPGNYYGYTF.